These 5 T cell receptor beta chains were sequenced from one sample in a study of OX40 agonist ivuxolimab in advanced cancers. Using immunoSEQ multiplex PCR, the repertoire was profiled, and TCRdb retains in-frame clones only, with some absent. The sample lists roughly 62,000 clones; more than 75% were seen once. The source material was CD4+ or CD8+ T cells sorted from blood, sampled in a trial of the OX40 agonist ivuxolimab. These TCRs come from an adult with an advanced solid tumor such as melanoma, head and neck, liver or kidney cancer.

The V gene is TRBV27, the J gene TRBJ1-2; tentative D call: TRBD1 (6 bases). Trimming removed 5 bases at V and 5 bases at J, with 9 bases between. Per germline, CDR1 MNHEY and CDR2 SMNVEV (reference sequence). This CDR3 has 12 amino acids. The CDR3 loop is CASSPQGYGYTF. CDR3 in DNA: TGTGCCAGCAGTCCTCAGGGGTATGGCTACACCTTC.

V is TRBV6-5 and J is TRBJ1-3; TRBD1 is a possible D gene (5 bases). Germline lookup yields CDR1 MNHEY and CDR2 SVGAGI. The CDR3 loop spans 14 amino acids. Trimming shortened V by 6 bases and J by 4 bases, and 13 bases separated the two germline ends. CDR3 coding DNA: TGTGCCAGCAGGGCGGCCGCAGGGGGAAACACCATATATTTT. Its translation is CASRAAAGGNTIYF.

This chain uses TRBV6-6 with TRBJ1-1; D gene ambiguous. The germline V gene has CDR1 MNHNY and CDR2 SVGAGI (reference sequence). Trimming pared 4 bases from V and 3 bases from J, leaving 15 bases between. The CDR3 extends over 15 amino acids. The CDR3 DNA is TGTGCCAGCAGTTCCACCCTCGGTGGAGACACTGAAGCTTTCTTT. Protein: CASSSTLGGDTEAFF.

The J gene is TRBJ1-6, the V gene TRBV27, with TRBD1 matching 11 bases. The CDR3 totals 16 residues. Germline loops: CDR1 MNHEY, CDR2 SMNVEV (reference sequence). V was pared by 4 bases and J by 9 bases, with 8 bases of the junction left unmatched. The CDR3 DNA follows: TGTGCCAGCAGTTCCTGGACAGGGGGCGCGAGTTCACCCCTCCACTTT. It specifies CASSSWTGGASSPLHF.

This clone was detected once. The chain employs TRBV18 and TRBJ1-1, with D unresolved. The CDR3 has 15 residues. The V end lost 3 bases, the J end lost 2 bases, and 13 bases lay between the germline ends. CDR1 is KGHSH and CDR2 is LQKENI in the germline V gene. Written as DNA, the CDR3 is TGTGCCAGCTCACCGGTAGGGTCCCTCAACACTGAAGCTTTCTTT. Its translation is CASSPVGSLNTEAFF.